Following are 5 T cell receptor beta chains from one sample sequenced in a study of blood T cells in healthy people across ages. A second PCR of 7 to 11 cycles used a sample-barcoded 5' primer and a J-beta primer mix. Each CDR3 protein is one row after TCRdb ran MiXCR on the 5' RACE reads. This sample carries hundreds of thousands of distinct CDR3 sequences, approximately 30% of them seen once, and the ten largest clones take around a sixth. Sequencing was done on a sample of blood. The receptors originated from a woman of 80 years or more in good health.

The count of this clonotype is one. This may come from a read error, since a much larger clone is one base off. The chain links TRBV2 to TRBJ1-2; TRBD1 is a possible D gene (6 bases). This CDR3 contains 13 residues. Germline lookup yields CDR1 SNHLY and CDR2 FYNNEI. CDR3 DNA sequence: TGTGCCGGACACAGGGACGAGAGCTATGACTACACCTTC. Protein product: CAGHRDESYDYTF. The whole variable domain, filled in from reference TRBV2 and TRBJ1-2, reads EPEVTQTPSHQVTQMGQEVILRCVPISNHLYFYWYRQILGQKVEFLVSFYNNEISEKSEIFDDQFSVERPDGSNFTLKIRSTKLEDSAMYFCAGHRDESYDYTFGSGTRLTVV.

This clonotype was observed many times. The chain uses TRBV10-3 and TRBJ1-2; 8 nucleotides agree with TRBD1. V trimming: 3 bases; J trimming: 4 bases; junction bases outside the gene matches: 10. The germline V gene has CDR1 ENHRY and CDR2 SYGVKD. The length of the CDR3 is 16 residues. The CDR3 sequence is CAISESRQGLGYGYTF. CDR3 coding DNA: TGTGCCATCAGTGAATCGAGACAGGGGTTAGGCTATGGCTACACCTTC.

This clonotype was detected ten times or more. V is TRBV20-1 and J is TRBJ2-3, with 9 positions matching TRBD2. Germline V gene sequence: CDR1 DFQATT, CDR2 SNEGSKA (reference sequence). This CDR3 has 15 amino acids. V was pared by 6 bases and J by 4 bases, with 11 bases of the junction left unmatched. Written as DNA, the CDR3 is TGCAGTGCCCCTCTCCGCGGGGGGGCTGCAGATACGCAGTATTTT. This gives the protein CSAPLRGGAADTQYF.

There are many counts of this clonotype. V is TRBV4-1 and J is TRBJ1-2; a weak D match, TRBD1 (5 bases). The CDR3 runs to 15 residues. Deletions cut 4 bases from V and 5 bases from J, with 17 bases between. The germline CDR1 and CDR2 sequences are MGHRA and YSYEKL. This CDR3 is CASSPAGSGRYGYTF. The CDR3 DNA follows: TGCGCCAGCAGCCCCGCGGGATCAGGGCGGTATGGCTACACCTTC.

In regard to this clonotype: A much larger clone is a single base away; this may be a read error. The chain employs TRBV5-6 and TRBJ1-1, with D unresolved. Germline V gives CDR1 SGHDT, CDR2 YYEEEE. The CDR3 consists of 11 residues. CDR3 nucleotide sequence: TGTGCCGGCAGCTTGGACTCTGAAGCTTTCTTT. This codes for CAGSLDSEAFF.